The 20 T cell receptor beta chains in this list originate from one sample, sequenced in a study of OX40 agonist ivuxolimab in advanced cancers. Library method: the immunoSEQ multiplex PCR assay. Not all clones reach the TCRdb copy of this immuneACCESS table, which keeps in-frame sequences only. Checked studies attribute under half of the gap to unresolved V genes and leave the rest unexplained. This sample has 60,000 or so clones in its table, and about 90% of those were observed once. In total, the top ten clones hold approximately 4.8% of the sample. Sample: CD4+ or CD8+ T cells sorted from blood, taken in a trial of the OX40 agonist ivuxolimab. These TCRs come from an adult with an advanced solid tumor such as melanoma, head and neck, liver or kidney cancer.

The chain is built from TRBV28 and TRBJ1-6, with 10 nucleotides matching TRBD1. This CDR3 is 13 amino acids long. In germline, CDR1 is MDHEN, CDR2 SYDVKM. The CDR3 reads CASGTGVNSPLHF. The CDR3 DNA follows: TGTGCGTCCGGGACAGGGGTGAATTCACCCCTCCACTTT.

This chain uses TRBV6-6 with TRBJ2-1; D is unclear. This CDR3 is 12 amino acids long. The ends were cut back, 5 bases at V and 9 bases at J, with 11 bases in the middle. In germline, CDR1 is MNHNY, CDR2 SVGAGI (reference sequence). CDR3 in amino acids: CASSPPSGEQFF. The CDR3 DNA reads TGTGCCAGCAGTCCCCCTTCGGGTGAGCAGTTCTTC.

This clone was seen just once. CDR3 nucleotide sequence: TGTGCCAGCAGGAGGAGGCCGAATACGCCCCAGCATTTT. It encodes CASRRRPNTPQHF. The chain couples TRBV6-5 to TRBJ1-5; D uncertain. V was clipped by 6 bases and J by 9 bases, with 15 bases between them. CDR3 length: 13 residues. CDR1 and CDR2 from the germline V gene are MNHEY and SVGAGI.

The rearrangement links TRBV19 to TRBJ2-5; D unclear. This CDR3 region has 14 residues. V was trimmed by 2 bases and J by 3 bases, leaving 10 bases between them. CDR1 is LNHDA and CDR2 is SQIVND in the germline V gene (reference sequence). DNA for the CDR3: TGTGCCAGTAGTATATGGGGTCCTGAAGAGACCCAGTACTTC. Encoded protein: CASSIWGPEETQYF.

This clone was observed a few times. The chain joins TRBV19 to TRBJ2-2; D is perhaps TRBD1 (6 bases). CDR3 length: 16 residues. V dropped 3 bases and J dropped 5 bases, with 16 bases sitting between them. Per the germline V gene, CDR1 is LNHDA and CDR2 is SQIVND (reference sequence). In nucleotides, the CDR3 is TGTGCCAGTAGTATCAGCCCAGGGGTAAATACCGGGGAGCTGTTTTTT. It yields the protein CASSISPGVNTGELFF.

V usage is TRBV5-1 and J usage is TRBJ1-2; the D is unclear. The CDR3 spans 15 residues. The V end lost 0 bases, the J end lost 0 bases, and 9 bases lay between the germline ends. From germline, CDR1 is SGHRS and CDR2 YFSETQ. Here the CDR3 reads CASSLGRLTNYGYTF. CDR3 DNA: TGCGCCAGCAGCTTGGGCAGACTGACTAACTATGGCTACACCTTC.

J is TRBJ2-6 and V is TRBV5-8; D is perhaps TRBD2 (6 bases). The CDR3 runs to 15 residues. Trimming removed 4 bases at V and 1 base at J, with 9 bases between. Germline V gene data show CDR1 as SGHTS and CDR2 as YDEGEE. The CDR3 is CASSSRGSGANVLTF. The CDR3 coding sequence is TGTGCCAGCAGCAGCCGGGGGTCTGGGGCCAACGTCCTGACTTTC. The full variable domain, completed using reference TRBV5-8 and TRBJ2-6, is EAGVTQSPTHLIKTRGQQATLRCSPISGHTSVYWYQQALGLGLQFLLWYDEGEERNRGNFPPRFSGRQFPNYSSELNVNALELEDSALYLCASSSRGSGANVLTFGAGSRLTVL.

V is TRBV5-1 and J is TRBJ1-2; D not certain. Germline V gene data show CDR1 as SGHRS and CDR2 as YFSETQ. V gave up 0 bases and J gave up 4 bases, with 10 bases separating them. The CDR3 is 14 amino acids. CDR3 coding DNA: TGCGCCAGCAGCTTGGAGCCAGGAATCTATGGCTACACCTTC. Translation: CASSLEPGIYGYTF.

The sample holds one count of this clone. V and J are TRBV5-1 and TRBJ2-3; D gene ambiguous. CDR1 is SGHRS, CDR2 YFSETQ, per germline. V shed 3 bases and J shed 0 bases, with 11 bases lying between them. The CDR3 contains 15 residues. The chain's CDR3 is CASSSSTASTDTQYF. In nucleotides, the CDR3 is TGCGCCAGCAGCTCTTCCACCGCCAGCACAGATACGCAGTATTTT.

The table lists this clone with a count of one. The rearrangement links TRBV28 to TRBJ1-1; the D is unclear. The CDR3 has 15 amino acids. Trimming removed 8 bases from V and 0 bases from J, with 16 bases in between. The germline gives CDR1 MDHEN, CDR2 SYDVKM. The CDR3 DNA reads TGTGCCAGCCGGCGCATCACAAACTTGAACACTGAAGCTTTCTTT. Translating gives CASRRITNLNTEAFF. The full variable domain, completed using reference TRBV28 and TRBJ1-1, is DVKVTQSSRYLVKRTGEKVFLECVQDMDHENMFWYRQDPGLGLRLIYFSYDVKMKEKGDIPEGYSVSREKKERFSLILESASTNQTSMYLCASRRITNLNTEAFFGQGTRLTVV.

The CDR3 reads CASSLEVNQPQHF. Written as DNA, the CDR3 is TGTGCCAGCAGCTTAGAGGTCAATCAGCCCCAGCATTTT. V usage is TRBV7-4 and J usage is TRBJ1-5, with D hard to call. CDR1 and CDR2 from the germline V gene are SGHVT and SQSDAQ. The CDR3 has 13 amino acids. The germline V and J ends were trimmed by 1 base and 3 bases, with 4 bases remaining between them.

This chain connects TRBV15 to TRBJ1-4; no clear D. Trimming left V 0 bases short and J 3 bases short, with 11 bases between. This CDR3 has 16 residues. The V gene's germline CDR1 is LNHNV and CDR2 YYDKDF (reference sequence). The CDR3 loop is CATSREGRQANEKLFF. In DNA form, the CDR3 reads TGTGCCACCAGCAGAGAGGGGAGGCAAGCTAATGAAAAACTGTTTTTT.

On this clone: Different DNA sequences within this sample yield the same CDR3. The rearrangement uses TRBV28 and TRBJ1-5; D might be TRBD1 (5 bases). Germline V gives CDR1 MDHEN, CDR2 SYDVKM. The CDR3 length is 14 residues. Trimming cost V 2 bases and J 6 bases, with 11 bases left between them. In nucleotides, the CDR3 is TGTGCCAGCAGTTTAAGGCAGGGTGGTCAGCCCCAGCATTTT. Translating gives CASSLRQGGQPQHF.

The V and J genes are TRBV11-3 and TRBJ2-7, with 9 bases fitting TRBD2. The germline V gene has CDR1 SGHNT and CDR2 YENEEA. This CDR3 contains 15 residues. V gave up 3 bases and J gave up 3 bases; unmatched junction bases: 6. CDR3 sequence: CASSFRTSAYYEQYF. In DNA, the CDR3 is TGTGCCAGCAGCTTTCGGACTAGCGCTTACTACGAGCAGTACTTC.

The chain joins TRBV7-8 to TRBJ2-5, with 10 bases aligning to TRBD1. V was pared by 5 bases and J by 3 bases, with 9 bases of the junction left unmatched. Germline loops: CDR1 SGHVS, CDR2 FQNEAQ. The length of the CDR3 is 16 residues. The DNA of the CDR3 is TGTGCCAGCAGCACACAACCGGGACAGGGGAAAGAGACCCAGTACTTC. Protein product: CASSTQPGQGKETQYF.

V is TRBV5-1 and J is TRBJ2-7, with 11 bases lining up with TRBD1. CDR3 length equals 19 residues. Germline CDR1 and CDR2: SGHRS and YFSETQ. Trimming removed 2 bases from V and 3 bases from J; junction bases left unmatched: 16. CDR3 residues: CASSLSGQGARDMVYEQYF. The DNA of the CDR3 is TGCGCCAGCAGCTTATCCGGACAGGGGGCGCGAGATATGGTCTACGAGCAGTACTTC.

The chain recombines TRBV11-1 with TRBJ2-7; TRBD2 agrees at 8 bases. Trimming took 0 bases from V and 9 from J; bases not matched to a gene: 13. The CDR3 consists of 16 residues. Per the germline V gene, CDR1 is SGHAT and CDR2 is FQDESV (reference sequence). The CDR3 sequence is CASSLARGLDASGQYF. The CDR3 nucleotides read TGTGCCAGCAGCTTAGCCCGGGGACTAGACGCCTCAGGGCAGTACTTC.

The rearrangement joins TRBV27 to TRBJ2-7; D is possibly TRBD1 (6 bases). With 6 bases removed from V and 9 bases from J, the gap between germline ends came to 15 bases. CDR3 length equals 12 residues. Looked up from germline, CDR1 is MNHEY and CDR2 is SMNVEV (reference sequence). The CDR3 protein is CASSSRGITQYF. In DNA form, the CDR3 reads TGTGCCAGCAGCAGCAGGGGAATAACGCAGTACTTC.

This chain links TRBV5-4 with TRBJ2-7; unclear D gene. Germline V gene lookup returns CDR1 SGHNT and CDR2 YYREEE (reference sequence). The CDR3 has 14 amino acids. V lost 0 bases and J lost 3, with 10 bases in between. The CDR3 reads CASSLEGRLYEQYF. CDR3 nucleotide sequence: TGTGCCAGCAGCTTGGAGGGCCGACTCTACGAGCAGTACTTC. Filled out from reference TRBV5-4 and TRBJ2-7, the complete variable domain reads ETGVTQSPTHLIKTRGQQVTLRCSSQSGHNTVSWYQQALGQGPQFIFQYYREEENGRGNFPPRFSGLQFPNYSSELNVNALELDDSALYLCASSLEGRLYEQYFGPGTRLTVT.

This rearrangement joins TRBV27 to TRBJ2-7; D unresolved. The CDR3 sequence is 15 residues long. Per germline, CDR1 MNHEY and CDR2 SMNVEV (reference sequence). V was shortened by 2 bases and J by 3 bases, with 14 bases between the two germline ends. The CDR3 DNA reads TGTGCCAGCAGTTTAAGGACCGCCTCAGGCTACGAGCAGTACTTC. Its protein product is CASSLRTASGYEQYF.